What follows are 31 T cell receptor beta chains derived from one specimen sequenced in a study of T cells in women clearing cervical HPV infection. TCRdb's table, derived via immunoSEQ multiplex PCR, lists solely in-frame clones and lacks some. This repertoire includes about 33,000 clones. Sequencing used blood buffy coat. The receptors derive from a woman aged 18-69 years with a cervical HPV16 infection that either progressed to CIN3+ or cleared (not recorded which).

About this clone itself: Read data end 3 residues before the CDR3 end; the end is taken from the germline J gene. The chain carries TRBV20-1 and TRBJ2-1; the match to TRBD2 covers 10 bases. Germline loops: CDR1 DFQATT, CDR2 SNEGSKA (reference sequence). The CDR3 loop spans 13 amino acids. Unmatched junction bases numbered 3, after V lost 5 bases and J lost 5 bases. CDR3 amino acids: CSARGTSDNEQFF. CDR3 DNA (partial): TGCAGTGCTCGGGGGACTAGCGACAATGAG.

CDR3 sequence reads: CASSQDGAVQETQYF. The part of the CDR3 DNA that was read is TGTGCCAGCAGCCAAGACGGAGCGGTTCAAGAGACG. The chain couples TRBV14 to TRBJ2-3, with D perhaps matching TRBD2 (5 bases). With the read ending 3 residues before the CDR3 end, the germline J gene is used to fill in that end. This CDR3 spans 15 amino acids. CDR1 is SGHDN, CDR2 FVKESK, per germline.

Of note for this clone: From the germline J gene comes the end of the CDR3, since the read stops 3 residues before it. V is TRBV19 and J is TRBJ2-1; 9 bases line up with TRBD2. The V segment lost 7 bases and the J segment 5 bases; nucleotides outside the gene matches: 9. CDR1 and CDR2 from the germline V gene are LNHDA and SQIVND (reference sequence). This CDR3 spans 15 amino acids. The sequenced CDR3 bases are TGTGCCAGTACCACCTTGCGGGGGGGCCACAATGAG. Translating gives CASTTLRGGHNE. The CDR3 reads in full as CASTTLRGGHNEQFF. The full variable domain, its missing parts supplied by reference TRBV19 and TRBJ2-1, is DGGITQSPKYLFRKEGQNVTLSCEQNLNHDAMYWYRQDPGQGLRLIYYSQIVNDFQKGDIAEGYSVSREKKESFPLTVTSAQKNPTAFYLCASTTLRGGHNEQFFGPGTRLTVL.

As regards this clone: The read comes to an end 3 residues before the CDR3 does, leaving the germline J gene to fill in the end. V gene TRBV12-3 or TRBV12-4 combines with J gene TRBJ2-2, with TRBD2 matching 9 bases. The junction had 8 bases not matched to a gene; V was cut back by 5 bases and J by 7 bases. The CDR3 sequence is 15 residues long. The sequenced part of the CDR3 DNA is TGTGCCAGCAGTACGAGCGGGGGGCGGGGCGGGGAG. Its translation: CASSTSGGRGGE. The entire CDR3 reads CASSTSGGRGGELFF.

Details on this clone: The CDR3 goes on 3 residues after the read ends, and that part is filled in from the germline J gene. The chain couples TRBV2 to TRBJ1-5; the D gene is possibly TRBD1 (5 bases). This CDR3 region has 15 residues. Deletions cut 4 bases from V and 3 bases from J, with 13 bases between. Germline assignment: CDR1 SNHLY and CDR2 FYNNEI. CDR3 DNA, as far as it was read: TGTGCCAGCAGTGTTGTAGCAGGGAACAATCAGCCC. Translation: CASSVVAGNNQP. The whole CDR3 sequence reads CASSVVAGNNQPQHF.

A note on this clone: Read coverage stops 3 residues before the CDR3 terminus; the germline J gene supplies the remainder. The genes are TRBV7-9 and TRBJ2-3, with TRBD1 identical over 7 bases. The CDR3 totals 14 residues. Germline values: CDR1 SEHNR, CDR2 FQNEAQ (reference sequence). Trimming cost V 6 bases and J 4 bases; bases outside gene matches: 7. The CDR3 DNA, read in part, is TGTGCCAGCAGTCCGGGACAGAGCGCAGATACG. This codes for CASSPGQSADT. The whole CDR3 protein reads CASSPGQSADTQYF. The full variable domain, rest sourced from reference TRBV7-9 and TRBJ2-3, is DTGVSQNPRHKITKRGQNVTFRCDPISEHNRLYWYRQTLGQGPEFLTYFQNEAQLEKSRLLSDRFSAERPKGSFSTLEIQRTEQGDSAMYLCASSPGQSADTQYFGPGTRLTVL.

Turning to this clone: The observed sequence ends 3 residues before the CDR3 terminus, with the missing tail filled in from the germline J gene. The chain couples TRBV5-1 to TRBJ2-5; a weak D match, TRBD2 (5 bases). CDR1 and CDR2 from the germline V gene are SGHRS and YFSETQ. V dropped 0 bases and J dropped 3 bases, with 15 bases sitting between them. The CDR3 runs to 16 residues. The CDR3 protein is CASSLATGDGEETQYF. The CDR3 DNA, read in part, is TGCGCCAGCAGCTTGGCAACCGGAGACGGGGAAGAGACC.

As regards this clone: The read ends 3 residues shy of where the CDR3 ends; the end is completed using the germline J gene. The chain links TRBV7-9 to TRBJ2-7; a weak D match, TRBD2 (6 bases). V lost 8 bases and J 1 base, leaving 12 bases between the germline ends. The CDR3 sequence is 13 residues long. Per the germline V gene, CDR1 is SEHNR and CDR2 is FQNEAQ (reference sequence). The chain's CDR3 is CASVIGGSYEQYF. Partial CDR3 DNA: TGTGCCAGCGTGATTGGGGGGTCCTACGAG. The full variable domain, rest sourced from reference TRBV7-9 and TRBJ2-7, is DTGVSQNPRHKITKRGQNVTFRCDPISEHNRLYWYRQTLGQGPEFLTYFQNEAQLEKSRLLSDRFSAERPKGSFSTLEIQRTEQGDSAMYLCASVIGGSYEQYFGPGTRLTVT.

The CDR3: CASSLTGGETQYF. The sequenced CDR3 bases are TGTGCCAGCAGTCTCACAGGAGGAGAGACC. V and J are TRBV5-8 and TRBJ2-5; D may be TRBD1 or TRBD2 (5 bases each). The read finishes 3 residues shy of the CDR3 end, and the germline J gene is used to complete it. The CDR3 contains 13 residues. The germline V gene has CDR1 SGHTS and CDR2 YDEGEE. V lost 5 bases, J lost 4 bases, and 12 bases lay in between.

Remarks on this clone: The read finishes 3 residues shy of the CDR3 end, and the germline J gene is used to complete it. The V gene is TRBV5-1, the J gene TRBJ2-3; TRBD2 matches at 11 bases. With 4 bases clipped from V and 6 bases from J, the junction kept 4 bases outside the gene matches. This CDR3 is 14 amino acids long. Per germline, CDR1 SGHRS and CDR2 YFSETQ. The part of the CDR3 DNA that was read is TGCGCCAGCAGCCAACTAGCGGGGGACGATACG. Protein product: CASSQLAGDDT. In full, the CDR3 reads CASSQLAGDDTQYF.

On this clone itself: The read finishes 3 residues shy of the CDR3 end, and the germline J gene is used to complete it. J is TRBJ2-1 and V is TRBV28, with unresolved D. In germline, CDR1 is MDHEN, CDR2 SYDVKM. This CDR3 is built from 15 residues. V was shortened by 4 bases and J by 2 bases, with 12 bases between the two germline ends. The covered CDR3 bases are TGTGCCAGCAGTTCGACTGGCGGTACCTACAATGAG. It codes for CASSSTGGTYNE. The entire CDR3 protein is CASSSTGGTYNEQFF.

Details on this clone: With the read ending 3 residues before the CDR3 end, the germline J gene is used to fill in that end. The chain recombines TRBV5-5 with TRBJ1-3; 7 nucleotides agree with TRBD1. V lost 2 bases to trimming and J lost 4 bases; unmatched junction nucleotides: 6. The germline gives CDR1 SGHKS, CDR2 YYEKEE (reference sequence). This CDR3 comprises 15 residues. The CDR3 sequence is CASSLSDRAGNTIYF. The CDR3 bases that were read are TGTGCCAGCAGCTTAAGCGACAGGGCAGGAAACACC. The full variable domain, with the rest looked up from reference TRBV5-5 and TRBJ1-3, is DAGVTQSPTHLIKTRGQQVTLRCSPISGHKSVSWYQQVLGQGPQFIFQYYEKEERGRGNFPDRFSARQFPNYSSELNVNALLLGDSALYLCASSLSDRAGNTIYFGEGSWLTVV.

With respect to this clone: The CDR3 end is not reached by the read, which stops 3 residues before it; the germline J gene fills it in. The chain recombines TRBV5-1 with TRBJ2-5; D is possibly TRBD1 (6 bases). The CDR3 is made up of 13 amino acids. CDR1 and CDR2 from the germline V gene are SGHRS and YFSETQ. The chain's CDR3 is CASSLAGDATQYF. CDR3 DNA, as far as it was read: TGCGCCAGCAGCTTGGCAGGGGACGCCACC.

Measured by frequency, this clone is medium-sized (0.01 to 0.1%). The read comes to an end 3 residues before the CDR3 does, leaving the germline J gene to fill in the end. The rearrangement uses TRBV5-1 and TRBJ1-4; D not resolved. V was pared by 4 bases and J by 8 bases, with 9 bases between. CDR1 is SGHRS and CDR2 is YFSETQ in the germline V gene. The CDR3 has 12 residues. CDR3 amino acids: CASSRDGEKLFF. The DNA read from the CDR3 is TGCGCCAGCAGCCGCGACGGGGAAAAA.

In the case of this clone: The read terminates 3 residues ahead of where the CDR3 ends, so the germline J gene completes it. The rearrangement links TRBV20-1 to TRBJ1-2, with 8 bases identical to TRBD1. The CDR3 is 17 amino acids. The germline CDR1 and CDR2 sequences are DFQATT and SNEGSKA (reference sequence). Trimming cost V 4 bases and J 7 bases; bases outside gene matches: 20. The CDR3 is CSATAQGQVLLSGGYTF. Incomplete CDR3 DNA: TGCAGTGCTACGGCCCAGGGACAGGTCCTTCTGTCGGGTGGC.

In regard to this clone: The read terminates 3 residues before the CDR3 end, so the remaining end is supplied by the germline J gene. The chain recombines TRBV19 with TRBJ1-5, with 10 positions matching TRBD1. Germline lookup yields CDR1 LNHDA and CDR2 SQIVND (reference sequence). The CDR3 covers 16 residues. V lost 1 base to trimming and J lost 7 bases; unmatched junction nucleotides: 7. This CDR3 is CASSIVGATGGQPQHF. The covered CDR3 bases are TGTGCCAGTAGTATAGTGGGGGCGACAGGGGGCCAGCCC. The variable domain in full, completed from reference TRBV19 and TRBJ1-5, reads DGGITQSPKYLFRKEGQNVTLSCEQNLNHDAMYWYRQDPGQGLRLIYYSQIVNDFQKGDIAEGYSVSREKKESFPLTVTSAQKNPTAFYLCASSIVGATGGQPQHFGDGTRLSIL.

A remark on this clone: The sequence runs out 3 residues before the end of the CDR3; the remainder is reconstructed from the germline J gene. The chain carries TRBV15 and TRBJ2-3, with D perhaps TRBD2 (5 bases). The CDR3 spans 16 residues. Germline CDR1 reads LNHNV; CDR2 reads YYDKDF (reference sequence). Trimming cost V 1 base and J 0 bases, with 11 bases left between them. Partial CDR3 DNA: TGTGCCACCAGCAGAGGCCTACTAGTCAGCACAGATACG. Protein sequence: CATSRGLLVSTDT. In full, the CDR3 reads CATSRGLLVSTDTQYF.

CDR3 sequence reads: CAISDRGKYTEAFF. CDR3 DNA (partial): TGTGCCATCAGTGATCGGGGAAAGTACACTGAA. The chain couples TRBV10-3 to TRBJ1-1; D not certain. The read is 3 residues too short to cover the CDR3 end, so that end is filled in from the germline J gene. This CDR3 has 14 amino acids. Germline V CDR1 and CDR2: ENHRY, SYGVKD. Trimming left V 3 bases short and J 3 bases short, with 11 bases between.

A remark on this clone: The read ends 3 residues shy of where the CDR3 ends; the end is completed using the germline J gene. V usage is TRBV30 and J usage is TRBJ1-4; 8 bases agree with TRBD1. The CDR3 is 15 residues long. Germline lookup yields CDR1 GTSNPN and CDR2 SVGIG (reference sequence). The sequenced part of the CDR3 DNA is TGTGCCTGGAGTTCACTGGACAGGGATAATTCACCA. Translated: CAWSSLDRDNSP. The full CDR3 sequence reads CAWSSLDRDNSPLFF.

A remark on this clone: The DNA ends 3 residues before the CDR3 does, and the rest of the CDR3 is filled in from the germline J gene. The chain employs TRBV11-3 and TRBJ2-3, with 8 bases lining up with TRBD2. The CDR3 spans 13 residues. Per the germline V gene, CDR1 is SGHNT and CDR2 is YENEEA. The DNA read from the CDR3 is TGTGCCAGCAGCGACGACGGGGGGGAGACG. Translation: CASSDDGGET. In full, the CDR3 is CASSDDGGETQYF.

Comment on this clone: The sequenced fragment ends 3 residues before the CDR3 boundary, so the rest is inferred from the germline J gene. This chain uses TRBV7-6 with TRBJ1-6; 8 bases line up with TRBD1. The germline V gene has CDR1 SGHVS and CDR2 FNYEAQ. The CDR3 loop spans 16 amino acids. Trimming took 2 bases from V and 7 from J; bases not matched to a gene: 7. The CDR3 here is CASSLRPRGQNSPLHF. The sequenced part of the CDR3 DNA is TGTGCCAGCAGCTTACGGCCCAGGGGGCAAAATTCACCC.

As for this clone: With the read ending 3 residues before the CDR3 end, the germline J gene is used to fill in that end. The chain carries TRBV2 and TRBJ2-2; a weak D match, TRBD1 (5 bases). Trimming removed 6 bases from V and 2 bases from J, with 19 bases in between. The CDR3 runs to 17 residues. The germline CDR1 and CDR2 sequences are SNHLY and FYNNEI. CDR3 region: CASRGPERETNTGELFF. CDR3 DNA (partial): TGTGCCAGCAGGGGGCCGGAGCGCGAGACAAACACCGGGGAG.

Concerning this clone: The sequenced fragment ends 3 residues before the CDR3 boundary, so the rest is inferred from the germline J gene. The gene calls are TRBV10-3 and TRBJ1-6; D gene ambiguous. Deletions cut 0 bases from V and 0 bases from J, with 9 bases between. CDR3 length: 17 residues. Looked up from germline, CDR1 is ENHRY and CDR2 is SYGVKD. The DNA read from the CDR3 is TGTGCCATCAGTGAGTCCGCGGTGAGCTCCTATAATTCACCC. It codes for CAISESAVSSYNSP. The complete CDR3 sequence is CAISESAVSSYNSPLHF.

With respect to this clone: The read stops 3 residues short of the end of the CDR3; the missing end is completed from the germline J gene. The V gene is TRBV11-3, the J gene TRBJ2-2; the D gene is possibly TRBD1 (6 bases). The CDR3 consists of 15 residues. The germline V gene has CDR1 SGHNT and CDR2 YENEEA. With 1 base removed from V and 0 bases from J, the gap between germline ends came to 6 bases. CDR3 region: CASSLGTANTGELFF. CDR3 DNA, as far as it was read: TGTGCCAGCAGCTTAGGGACAGCGAACACCGGGGAG.

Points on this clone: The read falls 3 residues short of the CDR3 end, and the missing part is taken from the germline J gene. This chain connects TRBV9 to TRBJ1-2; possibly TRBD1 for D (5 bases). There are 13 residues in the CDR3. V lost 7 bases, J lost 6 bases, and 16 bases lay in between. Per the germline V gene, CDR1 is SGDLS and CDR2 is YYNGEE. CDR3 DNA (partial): TGTGCCAGCTTTTCTCCCAGGGTAAATGGC. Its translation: CASFSPRVNG. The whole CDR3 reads CASFSPRVNGYTF.

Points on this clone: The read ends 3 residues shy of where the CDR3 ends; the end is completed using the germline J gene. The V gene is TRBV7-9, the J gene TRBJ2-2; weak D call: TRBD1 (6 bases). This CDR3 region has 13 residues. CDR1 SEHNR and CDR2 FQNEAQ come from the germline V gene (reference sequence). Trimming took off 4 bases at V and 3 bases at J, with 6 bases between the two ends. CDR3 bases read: TGTGCCAGCAGCTCAGGGGACACCGGGGAG. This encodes CASSSGDTGE. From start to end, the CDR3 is CASSSGDTGELFF.

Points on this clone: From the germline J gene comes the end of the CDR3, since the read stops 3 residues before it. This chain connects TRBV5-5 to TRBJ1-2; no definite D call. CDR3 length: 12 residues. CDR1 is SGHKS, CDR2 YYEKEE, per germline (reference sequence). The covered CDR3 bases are TGTGCCAGCAGCCAAAACAGCTACGAC. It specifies CASSQNSYD. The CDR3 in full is CASSQNSYDYTF.

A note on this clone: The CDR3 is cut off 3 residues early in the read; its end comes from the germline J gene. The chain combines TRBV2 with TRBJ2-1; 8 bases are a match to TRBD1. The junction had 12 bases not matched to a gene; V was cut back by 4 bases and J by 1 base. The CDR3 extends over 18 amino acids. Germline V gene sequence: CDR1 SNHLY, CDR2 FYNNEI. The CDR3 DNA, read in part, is TGTGCCAGCAGTGGGGGTCAGGGGGCCTTGCCTTCCTACAATGAG. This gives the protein CASSGGQGALPSYNE. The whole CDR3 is CASSGGQGALPSYNEQFF. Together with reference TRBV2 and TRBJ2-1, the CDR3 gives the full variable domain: EPEVTQTPSHQVTQMGQEVILRCVPISNHLYFYWYRQILGQKVEFLVSFYNNEISEKSEIFDDQFSVERPDGSNFTLKIRSTKLEDSAMYFCASSGGQGALPSYNEQFFGPGTRLTVL.

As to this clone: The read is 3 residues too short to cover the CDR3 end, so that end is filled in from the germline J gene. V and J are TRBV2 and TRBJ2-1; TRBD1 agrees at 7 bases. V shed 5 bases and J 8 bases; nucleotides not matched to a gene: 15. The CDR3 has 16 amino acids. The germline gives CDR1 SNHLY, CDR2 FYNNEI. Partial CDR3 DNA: TGTGCCAGCAGTCTCCTCGGGTCAGGGGGACGGGATGAG. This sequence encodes CASSLLGSGGRDE. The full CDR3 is CASSLLGSGGRDEQFF.

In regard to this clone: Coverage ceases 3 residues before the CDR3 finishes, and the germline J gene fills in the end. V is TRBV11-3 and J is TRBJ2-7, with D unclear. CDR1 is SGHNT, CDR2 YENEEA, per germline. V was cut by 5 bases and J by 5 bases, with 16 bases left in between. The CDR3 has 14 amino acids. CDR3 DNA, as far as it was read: TGTGCCAGCAGCCCCAGTTCCTCTCCGCACGAG. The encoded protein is CASSPSSSPHE. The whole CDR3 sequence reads CASSPSSSPHEQYF.

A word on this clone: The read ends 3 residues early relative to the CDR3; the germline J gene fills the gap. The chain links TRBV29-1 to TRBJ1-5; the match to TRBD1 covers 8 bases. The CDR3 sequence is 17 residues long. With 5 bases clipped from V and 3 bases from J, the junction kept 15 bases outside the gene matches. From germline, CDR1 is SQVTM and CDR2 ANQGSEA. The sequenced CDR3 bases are TGCAGCGTTAGAGAGACAGGGGAATCCATTTCCAATCAGCCC. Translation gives CSVRETGESISNQP. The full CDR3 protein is CSVRETGESISNQPQHF.